This T cell receptor beta chain was recovered during a study of beta chain features in type 1 diabetes. Study-level points and caveats: No resolution was reached here on whether HLA type influences TCRB rearrangement. Reduced insertions and increased deletions marked VDJ junctions in type 1 diabetes patients.

The isolated RNA, all of it, was reverse transcribed, so expressed TCRB transcripts were what got sequenced. The assay was immunoSEQ multiplex PCR, and TCRdb's table has in-frame clones only and misses some. Of 250,000 to 400,000 clones in the sample, 12% to 15% are singletons; the top ten hold about 6.6%. CDR1 SGHRS and CDR2 YFSETQ come from the germline V gene. V dropped 6 bases and J dropped 9; count of bases not matched to a gene: 15. The CDR3 is made up of 15 amino acids. CD4+ naive, central memory, regulatory and stem cell-like memory cells were sorted via CD45RO/CCR7/CD25/CD127/CD95/CD27. Each sorted fraction was over 95% pure. This clone has a handful of counts. Its antigen remains unidentified.

The sequence was obtained from a man aged 25 to 45 in good health. The specimen was central memory CD4+ T cells from blood. The chain recombines TRBV5-1 with TRBJ2-1, with 7 positions matching TRBD2. The CDR3 nucleotides are TGCGCCAGCAACAATAGGGAGGGCCGGGGTGGTGAGCAGTTCTTC. It specifies CASNNREGRGGEQFF. The full variable domain, its missing parts supplied by reference TRBV5-1 and TRBJ2-1, is KAGVTQTPRYLIKTRGQQVTLSCSPISGHRSVSWYQQTPGQGLQFLFEYFSETQRNKGNFPGRFSGRQFSNSRSEMNVSTLELGDSALYLCASNNREGRGGEQFFGPGTRLTVL.